The next 27 T cell receptor beta chains were all read from a single sample in a study of radiation and T cells in renal cell carcinoma (dated by TCRdb to the early 2020s). Receptor amplification or capture employed the immunoSEQ multiplex PCR assay. TCRdb stores this immuneACCESS table with in-frame sequences only. Part of the clones is absent; in the studies checked, under half of the shortfall reflects unresolved V genes, and no reason is known for the rest. The sample table holds roughly 92,000 clones, of which 70% to 85% were seen once. The ten top clones hold around 7.9% of the sample. This specimen's time point label, interpreted: blood 4 weeks post-SBRT, at nephrectomy. The meaning of the sample's treatment or condition label: 15 Gy SBRT to primary tumor, nephrectomy 4 weeks later. Sequences were derived from blood, sampled from a patient whose treatment included radiotherapy and nephrectomy. The source of these receptors is a man aged 55 to 70 with renal cell carcinoma.

In nucleotides, the CDR3 is TGTGCCAGCAGTGAATGGCGATGGAGAGGGGATTACGGTGAAGCTTTCTTT. Protein: CASSEWRWRGDYGEAFF. V and J are TRBV6-1 and TRBJ1-1; possibly TRBD1 for D (5 bases). This CDR3 region has 17 residues. The ends were cut back, 2 bases at V and 7 bases at J, with 23 bases in the middle. Germline V gene lookup returns CDR1 MNHNS and CDR2 SASEGT.

The chain joins TRBV7-9 to TRBJ1-1; 7 bases line up with TRBD1. Germline V gene data show CDR1 as SEHNR and CDR2 as FQNEAQ (reference sequence). The length of the CDR3 is 13 residues. V shed 3 bases and J 12 bases; nucleotides not matched to a gene: 10. The DNA of the CDR3 is TGTGCCAGCAGCTTGTTGAACAGGGGTAAAACTTTCTTT. As protein: CASSLLNRGKTFF. The whole variable domain, filled in from reference TRBV7-9 and TRBJ1-1, reads DTGVSQNPRHKITKRGQNVTFRCDPISEHNRLYWYRQTLGQGPEFLTYFQNEAQLEKSRLLSDRFSAERPKGSFSTLEIQRTEQGDSAMYLCASSLLNRGKTFFGQGTRLTVV.

The rearrangement joins TRBV28 to TRBJ1-4, with 12 bases fitting TRBD1. CDR1 and CDR2 from the germline V gene are MDHEN and SYDVKM. Germline trimming cut 7 bases from V and 10 bases from J; bases unmatched to any gene: 10. The length of the CDR3 is 15 residues. The CDR3 bases are TGTGCCAGCAACTATTTGGGACAGGGGGCCGGAAAACTGTTTTTT. It is translated as CASNYLGQGAGKLFF. The full variable domain, its missing parts supplied by reference TRBV28 and TRBJ1-4, is DVKVTQSSRYLVKRTGEKVFLECVQDMDHENMFWYRQDPGLGLRLIYFSYDVKMKEKGDIPEGYSVSREKKERFSLILESASTNQTSMYLCASNYLGQGAGKLFFGSGTQLSVL.

This chain joins TRBV5-6 and TRBJ1-1; no definite D call. With 3 bases removed from V and 1 base from J, the gap between germline ends came to 10 bases. CDR1 is SGHDT and CDR2 is YYEEEE in the germline V gene. This CDR3 comprises 14 residues. The CDR3 coding sequence is TGTGCCAGCAGCTACCGCACCGCGAACACTGAAGCTTTCTTT. Its protein product is CASSYRTANTEAFF.

A single count supports this clone. The J gene is TRBJ2-7, the V gene TRBV10-3; the match to TRBD2 covers 8 bases. The CDR3 totals 17 residues. Germline CDR1 reads ENHRY; CDR2 reads SYGVKD. Trimming cost V 7 bases and J 1 base; bases outside gene matches: 15. The CDR3 loop reads CAIKGGTGAGASYEQYF. The CDR3 DNA follows: TGTGCCATCAAAGGAGGGACGGGAGCGGGAGCTTCCTACGAGCAGTACTTC.

The rearrangement uses TRBV4-3 and TRBJ2-2; the D gene could be TRBD1 or TRBD2 (5 bases each). This CDR3 has 18 residues. V gave up 0 bases and J gave up 5 bases, with 19 bases separating them. CDR1 is LGHNA, CDR2 YSLEER, per germline. As DNA, the CDR3 is TGCGCCAGCAGCCAAGAGCCCCCGGGACCCGACCGGACCGGGGAGCTGTTTTTT. This gives the protein CASSQEPPGPDRTGELFF.

This clone occurred once. In DNA, the CDR3 is TGCGCCAGCAGCCAAGCGCGACTCGGATACGAGCAGTACTTC. Translating it yields CASSQARLGYEQYF. The chain links TRBV4-1 to TRBJ2-7; D uncertain. This CDR3 contains 14 residues. The germline CDR1 and CDR2 sequences are MGHRA and YSYEKL. V lost 1 base, J lost 4 bases, and 11 bases lay in between.

This chain connects TRBV30 to TRBJ2-5; no clear D. CDR3 size: 13 residues. Per the germline V gene, CDR1 is GTSNPN and CDR2 is SVGIG (reference sequence). V was trimmed by 2 bases and J by 5 bases, leaving 12 bases between them. The CDR3 reads CAWSNGPVETQYF. CDR3 nucleotides: TGTGCCTGGAGTAATGGGCCGGTGGAGACCCAGTACTTC.

This chain joins TRBV5-3 and TRBJ2-7, with 7 bases lining up with TRBD1. TRBV5-3 is assigned to the ORF class and has an uncertain function. The trim removed 5 bases at V and 4 bases at J, leaving 15 bases unmatched. The CDR3 runs 16 residues. The CDR3: CARRQYRDRKLYEQYF. CDR3 DNA: TGTGCCAGAAGACAGTACCGGGACAGAAAGTTATACGAGCAGTACTTC.

The V and J genes are TRBV6-1 and TRBJ1-3; D is undetermined. Trimming took off 7 bases at V and 2 bases at J, with 6 bases between the two ends. Looked up from germline, CDR1 is MNHNS and CDR2 is SASEGT. The length of the CDR3 is 12 residues. In DNA, the CDR3 is TGTGCCAGCATGGTCGCTGGAAACACCATATATTTT. It codes for CASMVAGNTIYF.

This chain joins TRBV15 and TRBJ2-7; a weak D match, TRBD2 (6 bases). Germline assignment: CDR1 LNHNV and CDR2 YYDKDF (reference sequence). This CDR3 has 14 residues. V was cut by 5 bases and J by 5 bases, with 16 bases left in between. CDR3 bases: TGTGCCACCAGCGCCCCCCCCAGGGAGGACGAGCAGTACTTC. Translating it yields CATSAPPREDEQYF.

The gene calls are TRBV5-1 and TRBJ2-5, with 7 bases lining up with TRBD1. Germline CDR1 and CDR2: SGHRS and YFSETQ. With 4 bases clipped from V and 2 bases from J, the junction kept 5 bases outside the gene matches. This CDR3 is built from 14 residues. CDR3: CASSPLDRQETQYF. The DNA of the CDR3 is TGCGCCAGCAGCCCTTTGGACAGGCAAGAGACCCAGTACTTC.

V usage is TRBV11-2 and J usage is TRBJ1-3; maybe TRBD1 (5 bases). The CDR3 consists of 15 residues. Germline V gene sequence: CDR1 SGHAT, CDR2 FQNNGV. The V end lost 3 bases, the J end lost 4 bases, and 13 bases lay between the germline ends. CDR3 protein: CASSFLVGVGNTIYF. In nucleotides, the CDR3 is TGTGCCAGCAGCTTTCTCGTAGGGGTAGGAAACACCATATATTTT.

V is TRBV27 and J is TRBJ2-7; 9 bases line up with TRBD2. The CDR3 covers 14 residues. V lost 8 bases to trimming and J lost 5 bases; unmatched junction nucleotides: 10. CDR1 is MNHEY and CDR2 is SMNVEV in the germline V gene (reference sequence). The CDR3 spells CASGLASGTHEQYF. CDR3 sequence (DNA): TGTGCCAGCGGATTGGCTAGCGGGACCCACGAGCAGTACTTC.

The chain has TRBV29-1 and TRBJ2-5; no firm D call. The CDR3 sequence is 12 residues long. From germline, CDR1 is SQVTM and CDR2 ANQGSEA. V was trimmed by 7 bases and J by 1 base, leaving 10 bases between them. As DNA, the CDR3 is TGCAGCGCCTCTAGGTCCCAAGAGACCCAGTACTTC. Translated, it gives CSASRSQETQYF. Filled out from reference TRBV29-1 and TRBJ2-5, the complete variable domain reads SAVISQKPSRDICQRGTSLTIQCQVDSQVTMMFWYRQQPGQSLTLIATANQGSEATYESGFVIDKFPISRPNLTFSTLTVSNMSPEDSSIYLCSASRSQETQYFGPGTRLLVL.

This chain joins TRBV7-2 and TRBJ1-2; D is undetermined. V was pared by 2 bases and J by 6 bases, with 16 bases between. The germline V gene encodes CDR1 SGHTA and CDR2 FQGNSA. The length of the CDR3 is 15 residues. The DNA for the CDR3 is TGTGCCAGCAGCTTACCCCCCGGACGCGGAGATGGCTACACCTTC. Translation: CASSLPPGRGDGYTF.

This chain uses TRBV13 with TRBJ2-5; 9 bases agree with TRBD2. CDR1 and CDR2 (germline): PRHDT, FYEKMQ (reference sequence). The junction had 6 bases not matched to a gene; V was cut back by 3 bases and J by 1 base. CDR3 length: 16 amino acids. CDR3 sequence (DNA): TGTGCCAGCAGCTTCAGACTAGCGGATTTCCAAGAGACCCAGTACTTC. The encoded protein is CASSFRLADFQETQYF.

The J gene is TRBJ2-1, the V gene TRBV29-1; 10 nucleotides agree with TRBD2. With V trimmed by 2 bases and J by 3 bases, 10 bases remained unmatched. Germline assignment: CDR1 SQVTM and CDR2 ANQGSEA. There are 17 residues in the CDR3. The DNA for the CDR3 is TGCAGCGTTGAACCCCGCCCTAGCGGGAGTAGCTACAATGAGCAGTTCTTC. Its protein product is CSVEPRPSGSSYNEQFF.

This clone came up once. The V and J genes are TRBV11-2 and TRBJ2-7; no definite D call. V lost 1 base and J 3 bases, leaving 10 bases between the germline ends. CDR1 is SGHAT, CDR2 FQNNGV, per germline. CDR3 length: 14 amino acids. The CDR3 spells CASSLGVGNYEQYF. CDR3 coding DNA: TGTGCCAGCAGCTTAGGTGTAGGGAACTACGAGCAGTACTTC.

The V gene is TRBV19, the J gene TRBJ2-3, with 7 bases lining up with TRBD1. The CDR3 is 14 residues long. Germline CDR1 is LNHDA and CDR2 is SQIVND (reference sequence). J gave up 5 bases and V 3 bases, and 5 bases lay outside the gene matches. CDR3 sequence: CASSMTGIEDTQYF. CDR3 DNA: TGTGCCAGTAGTATGACAGGGATAGAAGATACGCAGTATTTT. The variable domain in full, with the rest retrieved from reference TRBV19 and TRBJ2-3, is DGGITQSPKYLFRKEGQNVTLSCEQNLNHDAMYWYRQDPGQGLRLIYYSQIVNDFQKGDIAEGYSVSREKKESFPLTVTSAQKNPTAFYLCASSMTGIEDTQYFGPGTRLTVL.

This clone was found a few times. The chain has TRBV12-5 and TRBJ2-5; D might be TRBD2 (6 bases). CDR3 length: 13 residues. CDR1 is LGHNT, CDR2 FRNRAP, per germline. V was cut by 7 bases and J by 3 bases, with 12 bases left in between. CDR3 nucleotides: TGTGCTAGTGCGGCGGGATACGAAGAGACCCAGTACTTC. It yields the protein CASAAGYEETQYF.

This clone was recorded only once. J is TRBJ2-1 and V is TRBV5-4, with D perhaps matching TRBD1 or TRBD2 (5 bases each). The germline gives CDR1 SGHNT, CDR2 YYREEE (reference sequence). Trimming cost V 4 bases and J 0 bases, with 11 bases left between them. This CDR3 spans 15 amino acids. The CDR3 spells CASSPGTRSYNEQFF. The CDR3 DNA sequence: TGTGCCAGCAGCCCCGGGACCCGCTCCTACAATGAGCAGTTCTTC.

The chain combines TRBV11-2 with TRBJ2-5; TRBD2 agrees at 7 bases. CDR3 length equals 14 residues. After removal of 5 bases from V and 1 base from J, the junction contained 4 bases not matched to a gene. CDR1 is SGHAT and CDR2 is FQNNGV in the germline V gene. This CDR3 is CASSRGGSQETQYF. The CDR3, as DNA: TGTGCCAGCAGCCGGGGCGGGAGCCAAGAGACCCAGTACTTC.

The chain links TRBV7-2 to TRBJ2-1, with TRBD2 as a possible D gene (6 bases). CDR3 size: 16 residues. Trimming stripped 4 bases from V and 6 bases from J, with 19 bases between. Germline CDR1 is SGHTA and CDR2 is FQGNSA. CDR3 DNA sequence: TGTGCCAGCAGCTCCCTTGTAGCGGTATTGGGCAATGAGCAGTTCTTC. This encodes CASSSLVAVLGNEQFF.

The chain links TRBV18 to TRBJ2-2, with a possible D match to TRBD1 (6 bases). The CDR3 is 14 amino acids. V was clipped by 2 bases and J by 7 bases, with 11 bases between them. Germline values: CDR1 KGHSH, CDR2 LQKENI. As DNA, the CDR3 is TGTGCCAGCTCACCAATAACAGGGATCGGGGAGCTGTTTTTT. Amino acid sequence: CASSPITGIGELFF.

The rearrangement joins TRBV7-3 to TRBJ1-1, with D unresolved. CDR3 length equals 13 residues. V was clipped by 4 bases and J by 5 bases, with 11 bases between them. Germline V CDR1 and CDR2: SGHTA, FQGTGA. The CDR3 coding sequence is TGTGCCAGCAGCTCCTTGATTGGGACTGAAGCTTTCTTT. It codes for CASSSLIGTEAFF.

The chain links TRBV5-1 to TRBJ2-4, with D unresolved. The CDR3 runs to 13 residues. Between the trimmed V and J ends, which lost 0 bases and 8 bases, there was a span of 9 bases. Germline loops: CDR1 SGHRS, CDR2 YFSETQ. This CDR3 is CASSLGVQDIQYF. CDR3 nucleotide sequence: TGCGCCAGCAGCTTGGGGGTCCAGGACATTCAGTACTTC. The whole variable domain, filled in from reference TRBV5-1 and TRBJ2-4, reads KAGVTQTPRYLIKTRGQQVTLSCSPISGHRSVSWYQQTPGQGLQFLFEYFSETQRNKGNFPGRFSGRQFSNSRSEMNVSTLELGDSALYLCASSLGVQDIQYFGAGTRLSVL.